The TCR beta chain under discussion was sequenced for a study of T cell changes during pregnancy in multiple sclerosis. TCRdb keeps only in-frame clones here, not all; method: immunoSEQ multiplex PCR. The sample has 91,000 or so clones; approximately 93% are singletons. Germline trimming cut 2 bases from V and 5 bases from J; bases unmatched to any gene: 3. The CDR3 has 14 residues. Germline values: CDR1 GTSNPN, CDR2 SVGIG (reference sequence). The sequence derives from a female donor with multiple sclerosis, enrolled in a pregnancy study. The source material was peripheral blood, sampled after pregnancy. The J gene is TRBJ2-5, the V gene TRBV30, with 12 bases that match TRBD2. CDR3 nucleotide sequence: TGTGCCTGGAGTCTAGCGGGAGGGACTGAGACCCAGTACTTC. Translating gives CAWSLAGGTETQYF.